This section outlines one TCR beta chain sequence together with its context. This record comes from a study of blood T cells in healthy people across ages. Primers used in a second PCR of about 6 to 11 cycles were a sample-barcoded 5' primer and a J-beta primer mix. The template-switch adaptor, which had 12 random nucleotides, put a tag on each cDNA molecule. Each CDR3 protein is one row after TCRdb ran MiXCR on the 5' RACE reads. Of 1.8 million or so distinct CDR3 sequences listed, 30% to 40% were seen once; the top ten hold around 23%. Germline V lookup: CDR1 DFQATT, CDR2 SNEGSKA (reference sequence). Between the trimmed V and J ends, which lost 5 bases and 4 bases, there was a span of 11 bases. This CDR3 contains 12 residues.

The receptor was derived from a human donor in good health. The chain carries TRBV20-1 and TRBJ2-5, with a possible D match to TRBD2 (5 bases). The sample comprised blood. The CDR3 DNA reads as TGCAGTGCTGGAGCGGTCCGAGAGACCCAGTACTTC. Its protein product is CSAGAVRETQYF.